This T cell receptor beta chain was profiled in a study of radiotherapy plus CTLA-4 blockade in lung cancer. The overall study: Patients showed objective responses in 15% to 20% of cases, and disease control was achieved by 25% to 35%.

The CDR3 is 14 amino acids. V trimming: 7 bases; J trimming: 4 bases; junction bases outside the gene matches: 7. Germline CDR1 LNHDA, CDR2 SQIVND (reference sequence). Study-level points and caveats: Peripheral blood showed expansion of tumor-derived TCR clones after radiotherapy and ipilimumab. Early clonal dynamics of blood T cells, together with interferon-beta, were reported as the best response predictor.

It was focal radiation plus CTLA-4 blockade with ipilimumab that patients with chemo-refractory metastatic non-small-cell lung cancer received. The repertoire was sequenced with immunoSEQ multiplex PCR; TCRdb's copy has only in-frame clones and lacks some. The profile shows more than 55,000 clones, just under 85% of them singletons. Comment on this clone: No antigen is known for it.

The sequence derives from a human donor with non-small cell lung cancer whose response to radiotherapy plus ipilimumab could not be evaluated. This sequence joins TRBV19 and TRBJ1-3; 7 positions agree with TRBD1. This material consisted of peripheral blood, taken from a patient treated with radiotherapy plus ipilimumab. CDR3 region: CASTHGTVGNTIYF. The CDR3, as DNA: TGTGCCAGTACACATGGGACAGTGGGAAACACCATATATTTT.